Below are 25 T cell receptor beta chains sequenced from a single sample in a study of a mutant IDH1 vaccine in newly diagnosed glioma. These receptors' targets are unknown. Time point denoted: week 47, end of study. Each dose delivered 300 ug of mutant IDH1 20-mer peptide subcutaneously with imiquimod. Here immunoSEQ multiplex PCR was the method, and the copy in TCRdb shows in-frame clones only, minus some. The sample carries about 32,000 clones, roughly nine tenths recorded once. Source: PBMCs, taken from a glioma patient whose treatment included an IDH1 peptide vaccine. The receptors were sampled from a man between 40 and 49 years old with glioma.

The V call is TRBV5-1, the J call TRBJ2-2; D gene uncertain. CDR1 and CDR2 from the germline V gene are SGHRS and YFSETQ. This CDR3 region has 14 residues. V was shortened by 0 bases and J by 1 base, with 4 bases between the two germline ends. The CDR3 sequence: CASSLGLNTGELFF. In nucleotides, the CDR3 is TGCGCCAGCAGCTTGGGACTGAACACCGGGGAGCTGTTTTTT. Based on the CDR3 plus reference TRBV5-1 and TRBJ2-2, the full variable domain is KAGVTQTPRYLIKTRGQQVTLSCSPISGHRSVSWYQQTPGQGLQFLFEYFSETQRNKGNFPGRFSGRQFSNSRSEMNVSTLELGDSALYLCASSLGLNTGELFFGEGSRLTVL.

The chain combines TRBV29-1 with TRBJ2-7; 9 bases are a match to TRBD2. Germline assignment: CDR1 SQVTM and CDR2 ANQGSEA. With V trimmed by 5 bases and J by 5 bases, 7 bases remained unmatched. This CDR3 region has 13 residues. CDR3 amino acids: CSVSTSGSHEQYF. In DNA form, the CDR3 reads TGCAGCGTTTCTACTAGCGGGTCCCACGAGCAGTACTTC.

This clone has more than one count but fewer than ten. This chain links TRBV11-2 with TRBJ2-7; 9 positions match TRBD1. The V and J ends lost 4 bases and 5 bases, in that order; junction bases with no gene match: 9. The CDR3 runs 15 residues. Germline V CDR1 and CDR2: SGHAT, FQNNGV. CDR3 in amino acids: CASSSLRGTGNEQYF. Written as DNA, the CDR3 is TGTGCCAGCAGCTCCCTGCGTGGGACAGGGAACGAGCAGTACTTC.

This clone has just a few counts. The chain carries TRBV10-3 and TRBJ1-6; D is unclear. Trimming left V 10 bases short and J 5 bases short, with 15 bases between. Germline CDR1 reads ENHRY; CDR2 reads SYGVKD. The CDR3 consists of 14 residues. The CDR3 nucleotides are TGTGCCACGGCCGCCGGGAGAGATAATTCACCCCTCCACTTT. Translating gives CATAAGRDNSPLHF.

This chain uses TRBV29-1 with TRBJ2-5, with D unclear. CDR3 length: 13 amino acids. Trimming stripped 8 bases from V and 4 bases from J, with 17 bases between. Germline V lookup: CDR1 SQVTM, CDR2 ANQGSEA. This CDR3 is CSTRTVGRETQYF. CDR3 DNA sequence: TGCAGCACACGGACGGTAGGGCGAGAGACCCAGTACTTC. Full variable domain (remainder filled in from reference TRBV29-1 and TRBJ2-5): SAVISQKPSRDICQRGTSLTIQCQVDSQVTMMFWYRQQPGQSLTLIATANQGSEATYESGFVIDKFPISRPNLTFSTLTVSNMSPEDSSIYLCSTRTVGRETQYFGPGTRLLVL.

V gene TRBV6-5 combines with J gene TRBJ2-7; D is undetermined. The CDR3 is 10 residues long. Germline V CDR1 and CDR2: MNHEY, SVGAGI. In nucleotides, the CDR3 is TGTGGCGGTCTGCCATACGAGCAGTACGTC. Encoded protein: CGGLPYEQYV.

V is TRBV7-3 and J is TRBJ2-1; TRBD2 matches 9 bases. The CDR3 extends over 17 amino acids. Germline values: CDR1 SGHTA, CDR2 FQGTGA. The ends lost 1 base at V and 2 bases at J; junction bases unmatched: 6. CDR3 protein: CASSLRAASGTYNEQFF. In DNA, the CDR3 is TGTGCCAGCAGCTTAAGGGCCGCTAGCGGGACCTACAATGAGCAGTTCTTC.

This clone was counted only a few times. In DNA form, the CDR3 reads TGTGCCAGCAGCCAGGGGGCGGCTCAGCCCCAGCATTTT. This codes for CASSQGAAQPQHF. This rearrangement joins TRBV7-9 to TRBJ1-5; 8 nucleotides line up with TRBD1. The junction had 3 bases not matched to a gene; V was cut back by 5 bases and J by 6 bases. The CDR3 loop spans 13 amino acids. The germline V gene encodes CDR1 SEHNR and CDR2 FQNEAQ (reference sequence).

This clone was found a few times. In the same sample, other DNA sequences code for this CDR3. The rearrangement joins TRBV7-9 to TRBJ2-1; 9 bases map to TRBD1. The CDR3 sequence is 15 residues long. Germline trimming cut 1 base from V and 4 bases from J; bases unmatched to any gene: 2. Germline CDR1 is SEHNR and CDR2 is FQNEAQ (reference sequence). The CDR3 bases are TGTGCCAGCAGCTTAGGACAGGGGGGTTACAATGAGCAGTTCTTC. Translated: CASSLGQGGYNEQFF.

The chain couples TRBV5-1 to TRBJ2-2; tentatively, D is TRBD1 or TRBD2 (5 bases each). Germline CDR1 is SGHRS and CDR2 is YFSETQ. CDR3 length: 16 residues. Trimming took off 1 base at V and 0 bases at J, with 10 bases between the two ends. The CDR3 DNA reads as TGCGCCAGCAGCTTGAATCTGGGGGCGAACACCGGGGAGCTGTTTTTT. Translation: CASSLNLGANTGELFF.

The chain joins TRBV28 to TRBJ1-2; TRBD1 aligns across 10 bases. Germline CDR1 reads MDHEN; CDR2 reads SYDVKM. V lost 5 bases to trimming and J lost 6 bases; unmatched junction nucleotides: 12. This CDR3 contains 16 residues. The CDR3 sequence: CASSERDRGFYNGYTF. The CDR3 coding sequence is TGTGCCAGCAGTGAAAGGGACAGGGGTTTCTATAATGGCTACACCTTC.

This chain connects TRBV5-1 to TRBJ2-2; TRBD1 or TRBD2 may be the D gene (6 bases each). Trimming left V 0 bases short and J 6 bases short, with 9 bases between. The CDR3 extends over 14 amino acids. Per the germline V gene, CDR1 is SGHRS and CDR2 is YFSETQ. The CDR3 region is CASSLEGGAGELFF. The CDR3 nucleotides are TGCGCCAGCAGCTTGGAGGGGGGAGCCGGGGAGCTGTTTTTT.

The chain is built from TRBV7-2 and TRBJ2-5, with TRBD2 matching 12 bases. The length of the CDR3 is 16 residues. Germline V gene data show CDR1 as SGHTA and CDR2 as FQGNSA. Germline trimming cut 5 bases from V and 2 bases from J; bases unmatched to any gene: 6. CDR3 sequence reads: CASSVSGLAGQETQYF. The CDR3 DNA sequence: TGTGCCAGCAGCGTGTCTGGACTAGCGGGACAAGAGACCCAGTACTTC.

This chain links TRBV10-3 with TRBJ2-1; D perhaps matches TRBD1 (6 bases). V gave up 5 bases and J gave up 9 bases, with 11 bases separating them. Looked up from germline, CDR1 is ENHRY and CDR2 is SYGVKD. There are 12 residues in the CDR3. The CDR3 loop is CAISYQGSEQFF. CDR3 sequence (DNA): TGTGCCATCAGTTACCAGGGGAGTGAGCAGTTCTTC.

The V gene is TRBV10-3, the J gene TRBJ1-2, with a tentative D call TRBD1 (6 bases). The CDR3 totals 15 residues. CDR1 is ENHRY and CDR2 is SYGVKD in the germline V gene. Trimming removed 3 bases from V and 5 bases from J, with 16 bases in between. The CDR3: CAISEGGPGLYGYTF. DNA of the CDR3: TGTGCCATCAGTGAAGGGGGACCGGGGCTATATGGCTACACCTTC.

The CDR3 DNA sequence: TGTGCCAGCAGTTTATGGTTGGGACAGCCCCAGCATTTT. Amino acids: CASSLWLGQPQHF. This chain joins TRBV27 and TRBJ1-5; no reliable D call. CDR3 length: 13 residues. CDR1 and CDR2 (germline): MNHEY, SMNVEV (reference sequence). V shed 1 base and J shed 7 bases, with 8 bases lying between them.

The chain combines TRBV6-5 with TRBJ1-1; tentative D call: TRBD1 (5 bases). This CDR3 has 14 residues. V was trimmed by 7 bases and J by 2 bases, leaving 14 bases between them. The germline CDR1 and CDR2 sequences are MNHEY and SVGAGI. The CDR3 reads CASTLGRGNTEAFF. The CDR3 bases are TGTGCCAGCACCCTGGGGAGGGGCAACACTGAAGCTTTCTTT.

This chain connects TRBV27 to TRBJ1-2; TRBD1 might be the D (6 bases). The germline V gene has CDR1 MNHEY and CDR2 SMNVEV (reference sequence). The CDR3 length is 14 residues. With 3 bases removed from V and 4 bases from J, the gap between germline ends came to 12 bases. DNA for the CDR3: TGTGCCAGCAGTTTCTCAGGGGCGTCCTATGGCTACACCTTC. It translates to CASSFSGASYGYTF.

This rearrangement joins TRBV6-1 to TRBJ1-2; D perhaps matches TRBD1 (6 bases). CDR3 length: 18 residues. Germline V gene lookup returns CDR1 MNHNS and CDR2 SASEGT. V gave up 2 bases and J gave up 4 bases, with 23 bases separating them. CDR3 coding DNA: TGTGCCAGCAGTGAACTATCCCCCCAAATGGACAGACGCTATGGCTACACCTTC. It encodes CASSELSPQMDRRYGYTF.

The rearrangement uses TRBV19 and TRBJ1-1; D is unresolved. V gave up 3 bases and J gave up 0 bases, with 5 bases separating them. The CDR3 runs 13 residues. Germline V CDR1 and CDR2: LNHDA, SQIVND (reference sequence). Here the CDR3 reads CASSMSVNTEAFF. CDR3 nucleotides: TGTGCCAGTAGTATGTCTGTGAACACTGAAGCTTTCTTT.

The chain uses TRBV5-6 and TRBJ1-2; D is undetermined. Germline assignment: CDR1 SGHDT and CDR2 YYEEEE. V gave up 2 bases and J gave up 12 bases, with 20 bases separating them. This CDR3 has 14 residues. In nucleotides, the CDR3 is TGTGCCAGCAGCTTAAGAGCCCGGACCGCAGAGGACACCTTC. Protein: CASSLRARTAEDTF.

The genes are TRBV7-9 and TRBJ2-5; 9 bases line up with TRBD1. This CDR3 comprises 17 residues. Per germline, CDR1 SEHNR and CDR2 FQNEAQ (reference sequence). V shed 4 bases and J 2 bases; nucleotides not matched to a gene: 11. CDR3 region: CASSSPNRGLWQETQYF. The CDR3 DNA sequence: TGTGCCAGCAGCTCCCCTAACAGGGGGCTTTGGCAAGAGACCCAGTACTTC.

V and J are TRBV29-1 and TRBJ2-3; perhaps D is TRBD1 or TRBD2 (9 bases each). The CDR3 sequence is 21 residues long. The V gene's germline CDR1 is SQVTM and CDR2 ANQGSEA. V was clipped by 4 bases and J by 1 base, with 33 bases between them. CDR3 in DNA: TGCAGCGTTGGGGTTCCCGCCGGGACAGGGTATCGGACTAGCGGCACAGATACGCAGTATTTT. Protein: CSVGVPAGTGYRTSGTDTQYF.

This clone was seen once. The CDR3 is CASSFDATYNEQFF. The CDR3 bases are TGTGCCAGCAGCTTCGACGCAACCTACAATGAGCAGTTCTTC. The rearrangement uses TRBV7-9 and TRBJ2-1, with D hard to call. Germline V gene lookup returns CDR1 SEHNR and CDR2 FQNEAQ (reference sequence). The ends were cut back, 3 bases at V and 2 bases at J, with 8 bases in the middle. The CDR3 has 14 residues.

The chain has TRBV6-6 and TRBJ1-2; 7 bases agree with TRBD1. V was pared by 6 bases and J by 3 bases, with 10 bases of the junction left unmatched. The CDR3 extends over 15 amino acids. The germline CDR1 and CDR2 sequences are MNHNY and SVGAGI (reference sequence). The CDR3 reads CASRNRRQGDYGYTF. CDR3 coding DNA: TGTGCCAGCAGAAACAGGCGGCAGGGGGACTATGGCTACACCTTC.